The 14 T cell receptor beta chains listed next were all sequenced from one sample in a study of high-grade serous ovarian cancer treatment subgroups. The protocol was immunoSEQ multiplex PCR, while the TCRdb copy is restricted to in-frame clones and leaves out a portion. The sample carries thousands of clones, less than 70% recorded once. Tumor samples were obtained before definitive surgery or chemotherapy. Sequenced sample: tumor tissue. These TCRs come from a human donor with high-grade serous ovarian cancer.

The chain joins TRBV5-5 to TRBJ1-1; D gene uncertain. V lost 1 base to trimming and J lost 2 bases, with 12 bases between them. CDR1 SGHKS and CDR2 YYEKEE come from the germline V gene (reference sequence). The CDR3 spans 15 residues. CDR3 coding DNA: TGTGCCAGCAGCTTGAGAAACGCACCCAACACTGAAGCTTTCTTT. This encodes CASSLRNAPNTEAFF.

This sequence joins TRBV2 and TRBJ1-1; a weak D match, TRBD1 (5 bases). CDR1 and CDR2 from the germline V gene are SNHLY and FYNNEI. V dropped 2 bases and J dropped 9 bases, with 16 bases sitting between them. The CDR3 runs 14 residues. Written as DNA, the CDR3 is TGTGCCAGCAGTGAAAGTTTCTGGGGGGTAAAAGCTTTCTTT. As protein: CASSESFWGVKAFF.

The chain combines TRBV7-2 with TRBJ2-2; D is undetermined. V was trimmed by 4 bases and J by 6 bases, leaving 9 bases between them. The CDR3 has 13 residues. The germline CDR1 and CDR2 sequences are SGHTA and FQGNSA. The CDR3 loop is CASSSYDSGELFF. CDR3 DNA: TGTGCCAGCAGCTCCTATGATTCCGGGGAGCTGTTTTTT.

The chain employs TRBV11-3 and TRBJ1-1; D is perhaps TRBD1 (5 bases). Trimming took off 3 bases at V and 7 bases at J, with 12 bases between the two ends. The V gene's germline CDR1 is SGHNT and CDR2 YENEEA. The CDR3 extends over 13 amino acids. The CDR3 protein is CASSLGWQGEAFF. The CDR3 nucleotides are TGTGCCAGCAGCTTGGGGTGGCAGGGTGAAGCTTTCTTT.

V gene TRBV4-3 combines with J gene TRBJ2-5, with D hard to call. V was pared by 2 bases and J by 4 bases, with 8 bases between. This CDR3 is built from 13 residues. Looked up from germline, CDR1 is LGHNA and CDR2 is YSLEER. The CDR3 reads CASSQTERETQYF. In DNA, the CDR3 is TGCGCCAGCAGCCAAACGGAGAGAGAGACCCAGTACTTC.

In its sample, this clone was seen a few times. V usage is TRBV11-3 and J usage is TRBJ2-1; TRBD2 might be the D (5 bases). The CDR3 runs 12 residues. Trimming stripped 5 bases from V and 12 bases from J, with 14 bases between. CDR1 is SGHNT and CDR2 is YENEEA in the germline V gene. For the CDR3, the DNA is TGTGCCAGCAGCCCCGGGGATTCCCCGCAGTTCTTC. Its translation: CASSPGDSPQFF.

This clone has only one observation. The chain carries TRBV19 and TRBJ2-2; D not resolved. CDR3 length: 13 residues. Trimming removed 5 bases from V and 5 bases from J, with 9 bases in between. Germline assignment: CDR1 LNHDA and CDR2 SQIVND (reference sequence). CDR3: CASSPILTGELFF. In DNA, the CDR3 is TGTGCCAGTAGTCCCATATTGACCGGGGAGCTGTTTTTT.

Points on this clone: Additional DNA sequences in this sample encode the identical CDR3. This chain uses TRBV7-3 with TRBJ2-7; 11 nucleotides match TRBD2. Germline V lookup: CDR1 SGHTA, CDR2 FQGTGA. This CDR3 contains 13 residues. The junction had 5 bases not matched to a gene; V was cut back by 6 bases and J by 7 bases. The CDR3 region is CASSRLAGGEQYF. Here the CDR3 DNA reads TGTGCCAGCAGTAGGCTAGCGGGAGGTGAGCAGTACTTC.

The gene calls are TRBV5-4 and TRBJ2-7; D uncertain. The CDR3 length is 12 residues. The ends were cut back, 5 bases at V and 3 bases at J, with 9 bases in the middle. CDR1 SGHNT and CDR2 YYREEE come from the germline V gene (reference sequence). The CDR3: CASSYHYYEQYF. The CDR3 nucleotides read TGTGCCAGCAGTTACCACTACTACGAGCAGTACTTC.

The chain uses TRBV19 and TRBJ2-2, with TRBD1 matching 11 bases. Germline V gene lookup returns CDR1 LNHDA and CDR2 SQIVND (reference sequence). V lost 6 bases, J lost 6 bases, and 3 bases stayed unmatched. The CDR3 is 14 amino acids. CDR3 nucleotide sequence: TGTGCCAGTAGAGAGGACAGGGGGCCCGGGGAGCTGTTTTTT. It translates to CASREDRGPGELFF.

By proportion, this clone is medium-sized (0.01 to 0.1%). The rearrangement links TRBV6-5 to TRBJ1-1; D is ambiguous. Trimming removed 5 bases from V and 0 bases from J, with 10 bases in between. The CDR3 totals 14 residues. The germline V gene encodes CDR1 MNHEY and CDR2 SVGAGI. CDR3 region: CASSRTAMNTEAFF. The CDR3 region has the DNA TGTGCCAGCAGTAGGACGGCAATGAACACTGAAGCTTTCTTT.

The V gene is TRBV28, the J gene TRBJ2-3; maybe TRBD2 (6 bases). This CDR3 has 16 residues. Germline V lookup: CDR1 MDHEN, CDR2 SYDVKM. V gave up 4 bases and J gave up 2 bases, with 16 bases separating them. DNA for the CDR3: TGTGCCAGCAGTTCGTCAGCCTGGACTAACACAGATACGCAGTATTTT. Protein: CASSSSAWTNTDTQYF.

V and J are TRBV7-8 and TRBJ2-7, with D uncertain. From germline, CDR1 is SGHVS and CDR2 FQNEAQ. The CDR3 totals 13 residues. Trimming stripped 2 bases from V and 4 bases from J, with 9 bases between. The chain's CDR3 is CASSLQVYYEQYF. In DNA, the CDR3 is TGTGCCAGCAGCTTACAAGTCTATTACGAGCAGTACTTC.

This sequence joins TRBV27 and TRBJ2-2; TRBD2 matches at 7 bases. CDR1 is MNHEY, CDR2 SMNVEV, per germline (reference sequence). The CDR3 is made up of 20 amino acids. Trimming took 4 bases from V and 1 from J; bases not matched to a gene: 18. CDR3 residues: CASSSLAGSLSLLNTGELFF. The CDR3 coding sequence is TGTGCCAGCAGTTCATTAGCGGGCTCGCTTTCTTTGTTGAACACCGGGGAGCTGTTTTTT.